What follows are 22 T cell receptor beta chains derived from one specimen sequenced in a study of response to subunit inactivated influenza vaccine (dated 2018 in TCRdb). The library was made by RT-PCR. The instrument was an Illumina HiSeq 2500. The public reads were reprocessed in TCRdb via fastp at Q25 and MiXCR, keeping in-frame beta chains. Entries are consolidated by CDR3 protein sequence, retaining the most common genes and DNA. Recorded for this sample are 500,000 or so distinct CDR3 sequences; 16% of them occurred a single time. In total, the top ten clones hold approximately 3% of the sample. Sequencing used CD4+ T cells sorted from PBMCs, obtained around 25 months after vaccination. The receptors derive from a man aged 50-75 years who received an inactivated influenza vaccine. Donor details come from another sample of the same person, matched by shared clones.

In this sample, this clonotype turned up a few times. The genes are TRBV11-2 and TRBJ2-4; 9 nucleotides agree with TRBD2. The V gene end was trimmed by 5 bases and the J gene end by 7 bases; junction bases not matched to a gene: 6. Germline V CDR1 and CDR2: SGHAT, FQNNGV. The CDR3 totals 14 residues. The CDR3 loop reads CASSPGLAQNIQYF. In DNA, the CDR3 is TGTGCCAGCAGCCCGGGACTAGCCCAGAACATTCAGTACTTC.

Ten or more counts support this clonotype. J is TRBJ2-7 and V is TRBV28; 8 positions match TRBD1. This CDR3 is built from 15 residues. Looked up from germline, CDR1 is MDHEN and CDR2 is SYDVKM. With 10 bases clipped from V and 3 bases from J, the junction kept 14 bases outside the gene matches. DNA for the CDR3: TGTGCCATCGGCATAATTACAGGGGGTAGCTACGAGCAGTACTTC. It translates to CAIGIITGGSYEQYF. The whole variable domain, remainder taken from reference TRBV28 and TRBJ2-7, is DVKVTQSSRYLVKRTGEKVFLECVQDMDHENMFWYRQDPGLGLRLIYFSYDVKMKEKGDIPEGYSVSREKKERFSLILESASTNQTSMYLCAIGIITGGSYEQYFGPGTRLTVT.

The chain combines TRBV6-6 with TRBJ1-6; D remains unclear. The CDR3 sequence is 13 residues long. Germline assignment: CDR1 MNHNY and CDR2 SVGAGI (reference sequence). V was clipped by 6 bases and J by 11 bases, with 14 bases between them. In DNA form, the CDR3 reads TGTGCCAGCAGCACCGCCCGGGAGACACCCCTCCACTTT. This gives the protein CASSTARETPLHF.

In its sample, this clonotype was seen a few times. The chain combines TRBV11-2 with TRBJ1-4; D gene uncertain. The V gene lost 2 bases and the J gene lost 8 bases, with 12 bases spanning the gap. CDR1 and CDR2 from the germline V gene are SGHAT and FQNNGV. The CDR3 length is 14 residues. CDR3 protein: CASSLNPSSEKLFF. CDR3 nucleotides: TGTGCCAGCAGCTTAAATCCGTCCTCGGAAAAACTGTTTTTT.

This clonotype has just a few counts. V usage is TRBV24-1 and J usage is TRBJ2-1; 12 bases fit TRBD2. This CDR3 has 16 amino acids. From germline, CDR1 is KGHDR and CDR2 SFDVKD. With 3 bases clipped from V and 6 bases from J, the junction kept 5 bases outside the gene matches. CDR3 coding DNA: TGTGCCACCAGTGATCTACTAGCGGGAGGAGGCAATGAGCAGTTCTTC. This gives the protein CATSDLLAGGGNEQFF.

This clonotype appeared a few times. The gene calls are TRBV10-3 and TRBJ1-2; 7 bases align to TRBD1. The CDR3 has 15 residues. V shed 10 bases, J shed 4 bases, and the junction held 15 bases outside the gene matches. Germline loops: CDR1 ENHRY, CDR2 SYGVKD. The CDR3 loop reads CATRLQGGAGYGYTF. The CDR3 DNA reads TGTGCCACGAGATTACAAGGGGGCGCGGGCTATGGCTACACCTTC.

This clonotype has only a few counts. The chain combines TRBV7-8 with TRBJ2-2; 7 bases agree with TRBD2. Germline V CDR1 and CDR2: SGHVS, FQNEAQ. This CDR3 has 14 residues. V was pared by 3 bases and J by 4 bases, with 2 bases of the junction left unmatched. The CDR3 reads CASSFAGVTGELFF. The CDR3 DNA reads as TGTGCCAGCAGCTTTGCGGGGGTCACCGGGGAGCTGTTTTTT.

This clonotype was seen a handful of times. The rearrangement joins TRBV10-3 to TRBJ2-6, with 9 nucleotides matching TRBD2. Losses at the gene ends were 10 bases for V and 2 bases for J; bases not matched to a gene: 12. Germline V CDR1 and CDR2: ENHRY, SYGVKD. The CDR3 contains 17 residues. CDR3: CATTGASGVTGANVLTF. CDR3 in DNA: TGTGCCACCACCGGGGCTAGCGGGGTAACTGGGGCCAACGTCCTGACTTTC.

The CDR3 loop reads CATKGVQETQYF. The CDR3 nucleotides read TGTGCCACCAAGGGGGTCCAAGAGACCCAGTACTTC. The chain joins TRBV10-3 to TRBJ2-5; D perhaps matches TRBD1 (6 bases). CDR3 length equals 12 residues. The germline CDR1 and CDR2 sequences are ENHRY and SYGVKD. The V and J ends lost 10 bases and 1 base respectively, with 10 bases between them.

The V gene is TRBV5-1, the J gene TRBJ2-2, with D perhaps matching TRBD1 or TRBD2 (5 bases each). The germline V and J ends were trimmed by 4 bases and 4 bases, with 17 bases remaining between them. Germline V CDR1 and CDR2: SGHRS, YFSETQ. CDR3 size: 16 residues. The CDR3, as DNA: TGCGCCAGCAGCGTGACCGCCGGGACGGTCACCGGGGAGCTGTTTTTT. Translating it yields CASSVTAGTVTGELFF.

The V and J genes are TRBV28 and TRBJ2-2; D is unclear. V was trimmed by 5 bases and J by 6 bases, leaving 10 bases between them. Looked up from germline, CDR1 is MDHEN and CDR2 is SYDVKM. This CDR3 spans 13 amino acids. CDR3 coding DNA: TGTGCCAGCAGTCCCTTTCGGGCCGGGGAGCTGTTTTTT. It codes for CASSPFRAGELFF. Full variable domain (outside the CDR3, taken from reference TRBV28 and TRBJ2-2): DVKVTQSSRYLVKRTGEKVFLECVQDMDHENMFWYRQDPGLGLRLIYFSYDVKMKEKGDIPEGYSVSREKKERFSLILESASTNQTSMYLCASSPFRAGELFFGEGSRLTVL.

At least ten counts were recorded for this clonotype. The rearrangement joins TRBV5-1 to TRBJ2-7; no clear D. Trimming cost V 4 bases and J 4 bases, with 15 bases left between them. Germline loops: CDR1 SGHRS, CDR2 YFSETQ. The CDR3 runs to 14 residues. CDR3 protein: CASSPGRLGYEQYF. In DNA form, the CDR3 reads TGCGCCAGCAGCCCCGGCCGCCTTGGGTACGAGCAGTACTTC.

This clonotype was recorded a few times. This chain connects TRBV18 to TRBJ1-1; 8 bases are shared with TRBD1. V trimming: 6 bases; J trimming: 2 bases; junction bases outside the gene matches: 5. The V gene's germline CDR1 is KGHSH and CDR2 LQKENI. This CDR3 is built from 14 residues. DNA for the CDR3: TGTGCCAGCTCCGAGGACAGGGCTAACACTGAAGCTTTCTTT. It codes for CASSEDRANTEAFF.

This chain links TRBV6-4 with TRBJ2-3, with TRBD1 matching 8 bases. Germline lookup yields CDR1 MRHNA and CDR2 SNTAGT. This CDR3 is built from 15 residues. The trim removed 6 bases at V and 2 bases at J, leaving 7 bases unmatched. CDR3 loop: CASSRGQGLTDTQYF. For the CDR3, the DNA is TGTGCCAGCAGCCGCGGACAGGGCCTCACAGATACGCAGTATTTT.

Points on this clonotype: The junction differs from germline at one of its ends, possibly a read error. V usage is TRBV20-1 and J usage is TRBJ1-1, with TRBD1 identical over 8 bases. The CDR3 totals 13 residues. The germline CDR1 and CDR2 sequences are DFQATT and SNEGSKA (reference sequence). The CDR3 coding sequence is TGCCGTGCTAGGACAGGGAGGGACACTGAAGCTTTCTTT. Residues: CRARTGRDTEAFF.

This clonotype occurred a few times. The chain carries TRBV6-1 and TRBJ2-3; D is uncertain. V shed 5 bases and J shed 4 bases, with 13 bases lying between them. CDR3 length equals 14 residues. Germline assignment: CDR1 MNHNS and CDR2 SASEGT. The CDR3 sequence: CASSPYRSSDTQYF. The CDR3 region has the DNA TGTGCCAGCAGTCCTTATCGGTCTTCAGATACGCAGTATTTT.

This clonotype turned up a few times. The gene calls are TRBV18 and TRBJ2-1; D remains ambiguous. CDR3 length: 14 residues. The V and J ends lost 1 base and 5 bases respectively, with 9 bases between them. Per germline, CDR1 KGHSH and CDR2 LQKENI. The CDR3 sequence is CASSPQAQDNEQFF. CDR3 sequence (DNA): TGTGCCAGCTCACCACAGGCCCAGGACAATGAGCAGTTCTTC.

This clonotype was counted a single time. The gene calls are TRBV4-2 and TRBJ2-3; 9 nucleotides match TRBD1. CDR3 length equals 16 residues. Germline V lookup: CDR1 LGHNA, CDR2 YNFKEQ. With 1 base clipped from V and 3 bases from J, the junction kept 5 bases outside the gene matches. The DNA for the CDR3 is TGTGCCAGCAGCCAAGTCATGGGACAGGGTACAGATACGCAGTATTTT. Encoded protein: CASSQVMGQGTDTQYF.

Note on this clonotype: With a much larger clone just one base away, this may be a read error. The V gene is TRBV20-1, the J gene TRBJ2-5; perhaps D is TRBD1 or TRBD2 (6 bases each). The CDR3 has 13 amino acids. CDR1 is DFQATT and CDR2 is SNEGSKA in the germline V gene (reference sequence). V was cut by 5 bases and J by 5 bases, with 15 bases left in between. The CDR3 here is CSALRGPQETQYF. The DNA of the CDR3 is TGCAGTGCTCTACGGGGGCCACAGGAGACCCAGTACTTC.

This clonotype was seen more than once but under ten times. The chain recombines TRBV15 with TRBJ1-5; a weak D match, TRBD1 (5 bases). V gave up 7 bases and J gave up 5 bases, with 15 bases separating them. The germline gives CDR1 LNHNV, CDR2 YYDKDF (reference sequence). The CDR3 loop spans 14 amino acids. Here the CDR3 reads CATKSGLGDQPQHF. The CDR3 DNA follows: TGTGCCACCAAGTCGGGGTTAGGGGATCAGCCCCAGCATTTT.

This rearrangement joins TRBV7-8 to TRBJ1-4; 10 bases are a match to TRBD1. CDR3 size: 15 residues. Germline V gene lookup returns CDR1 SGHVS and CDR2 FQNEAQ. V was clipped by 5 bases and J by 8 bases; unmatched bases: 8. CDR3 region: CASSPGTGEGEKLFF. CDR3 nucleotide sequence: TGTGCCAGCAGCCCTGGGACAGGGGAGGGCGAAAAACTGTTTTTT.

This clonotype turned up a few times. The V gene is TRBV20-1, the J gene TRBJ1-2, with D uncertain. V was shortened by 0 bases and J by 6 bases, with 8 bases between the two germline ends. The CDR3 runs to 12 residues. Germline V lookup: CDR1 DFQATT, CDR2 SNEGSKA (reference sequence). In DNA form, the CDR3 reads TGCAGTGCTAGAGATAATCTTAATGGCTACACCTTC. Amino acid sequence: CSARDNLNGYTF.